This T cell receptor (beta chain) was retrieved from a study of blood T cell repertoires in COVID-19. The wider study: Sites across the United States, Italy and Spain contributed samples from acute and convalescent COVID-19.

Sequencing used immunoSEQ multiplex PCR; TCRdb keeps in-frame clones, though not all of them. The sample lists 240,000 or so clones; approximately 85% were seen once. Germline lookup yields CDR1 SQVTM and CDR2 ANQGSEA. The V gene lost 5 bases and the J gene lost 1 base, with 9 bases spanning the gap. CDR3 length equals 12 residues. Sample: peripheral blood. The chain carries TRBV29-1 and TRBJ2-7; possible D gene TRBD1, 6 bases. This receptor was obtained from a man older than 75 with acute or convalescent COVID-19. CDR3 sequence reads: CSVRTGSYEQYF. The CDR3 DNA reads TGCAGCGTTCGTACAGGGTCCTACGAGCAGTACTTC.